One T cell receptor (beta chain) is described in this entry. The antigen is not known. TCRbeta library construction was performed incorporating unique molecular identifiers. Each CDR3 protein is one row after TCRdb ran MiXCR on the PCR reads. The sample consists of 250,000 to 350,000 distinct CDR3 sequences, approximately 20% of them appearing once. The data derive from a study of T-cell reconstitution after alpha-beta-depleted transplantation in children. The study, taken as a whole, reports: Expanded graft clones, several hundred of them, were reportedly the source of alpha-beta T cells about two months after transplant. Fresh T-cell production supplied most of the T-cell counts and diversity seen one year after transplant.

Germline V lookup: CDR1 DFQATT, CDR2 SNEGSKA (reference sequence). Trimming cost V 3 bases and J 4 bases, with 16 bases left between them. This CDR3 has 15 residues. The J gene is TRBJ1-5, the V gene TRBV20-1; tentative D call: TRBD1 (5 bases). The sample in question was PBMCs, mostly from graft donor cells, obtained 180 days after TCRalphabeta/CD19-depleted stem cell transplant. The TCR originated in a male patient aged 10 to 17 who had a stem cell transplant for acute lymphoblastic leukemia, so the T cells may come from the graft donor. The DNA for the CDR3 is TGCAGTGCTAGGTTGAGACAGTATCCTAATCAGCCCCAGCATTTT. This sequence encodes CSARLRQYPNQPQHF.